This entry describes one T cell receptor beta chain. The specificity of this receptor is unknown. Base qualities are not at hand, and no much larger clone is one base apart. This sample is part of a study of T cell repertoires in cytomegalovirus infection (dated by TCRdb to the late 2010s). For the wider study: The HLA type of each donor mattered for the analysis, because public TCR beta signatures pointed to carriage of CMV infection along with the matching HLA type. The research as a whole found: The ex vivo response was dominated by HLA-C-restricted CMV-specific TCR beta clonotypes, which also provided the single most frequent clonotype in two of eight donors. In both this cohort and an independent cohort of 350 or so donors, the cumulative frequency of public TCR beta family members distinguished carriers of CMV infection plus the relevant HLA type.

Between the V and J ends, shortened by 3 bases and 12 bases respectively, the junction contains 15 bases. CDR1 SGHDT and CDR2 YYEEEE are derived from the germline V gene. The CDR3 numbers 13 residues from cysteine through phenylalanine. Only the CDR3 portion is preserved as DNA: 39 bases, with reading frame beginning at the first base. Sequencer: Illumina HiSeq 1500. Through fastp at Q25 and MiXCR, TCRdb rebuilt clones from the public reads, retaining in-frame beta chains. Rows merge per CDR3 protein into single entries with the most common DNA and genes. The sample table contains a few hundred thousand distinct CDR3 sequences; only one count was recorded for 9.1% of them. The top ten clonotypes cover approximately 15% of the sample.

The TCR originated in a human donor in good health (CMV status not recorded). Some clones in this sample may be carry-over from other donors' samples. What was sequenced was PBMCs. Recombination joined TRBV5-6 with TRBJ1-4; tentative D gene TRBD1, with 5 bases matching. The CDR3 amino acid sequence is: CASSSGTRRELFF. The nucleotide sequence reads TGTGCCAGCAGCTCGGGGACCAGGCGGGAACTGTTTTTT.